What follows are 32 T cell receptor beta chains derived from one specimen sequenced in a study of graft-versus-host responses after intestinal transplantation. Some clones are missing from TCRdb's copy, which holds only in-frame ones; the method was immunoSEQ multiplex PCR. The sample shows 35,000 to 45,000 clones, about 93% of them seen only once. Sequences were derived from PBMCs, sampled 16 days after intestinal transplant. These receptors all stem from a human patient who received an intestinal transplant, so some T cells may come from the graft donor.

DNA for the CDR3: TGTGCCAGCAGCCCTCCGACAGGGGAGGAAACTGAAGCTTTCTTT. Translation gives CASSPPTGEETEAFF. This chain uses TRBV9 with TRBJ1-1, with TRBD1 matching over 8 bases. The V gene end was trimmed by 4 bases and the J gene end by 5 bases; junction bases not matched to a gene: 10. This CDR3 has 15 amino acids. Per the germline V gene, CDR1 is SGDLS and CDR2 is YYNGEE.

This chain joins TRBV4-3 and TRBJ1-2, with D hard to call. Germline loops: CDR1 LGHNA, CDR2 YSLEER. The CDR3 extends over 15 amino acids. Trimming took off 2 bases at V and 4 bases at J, with 14 bases between the two ends. CDR3 loop: CASSQWVRTLYGYTF. For the CDR3, the DNA is TGCGCCAGCAGCCAATGGGTTCGGACCCTCTATGGCTACACCTTC.

This clone appeared once. This chain links TRBV5-4 with TRBJ1-3, with TRBD1 identical over 7 bases. V was pared by 4 bases and J by 1 base, with 5 bases of the junction left unmatched. The CDR3 is 15 residues long. The germline V gene encodes CDR1 SGHNT and CDR2 YYREEE (reference sequence). The CDR3 is CASSIRGESGNTIYF. In DNA form, the CDR3 reads TGTGCCAGCAGCATCAGGGGGGAATCTGGAAACACCATATATTTT.

This CDR3 reads CASSLGATGREQFF. DNA of the CDR3: TGTGCCAGCAGCTTGGGAGCGACTGGTCGTGAGCAGTTCTTC. This chain links TRBV5-4 with TRBJ2-1, with D uncertain. The CDR3 covers 14 residues. CDR1 is SGHNT and CDR2 is YYREEE in the germline V gene (reference sequence). Trimming took off 0 bases at V and 9 bases at J, with 13 bases between the two ends.

The chain is built from TRBV28 and TRBJ1-4; no reliable D call. Deletions cut 2 bases from V and 3 bases from J, with 10 bases between. Germline V gene data show CDR1 as MDHEN and CDR2 as SYDVKM. This CDR3 spans 15 amino acids. The CDR3 protein is CASSLRPGSNEKLFF. CDR3 sequence (DNA): TGTGCCAGCAGTTTACGTCCGGGATCTAATGAAAAACTGTTTTTT.

V is TRBV4-1 and J is TRBJ2-2; D not certain. V was cut by 2 bases and J by 0 bases, with 7 bases left in between. This CDR3 contains 15 residues. Germline V gene sequence: CDR1 MGHRA, CDR2 YSYEKL. The CDR3 loop reads CASSQRLTNTGELFF. In DNA form, the CDR3 reads TGCGCCAGCAGCCAAAGGCTGACGAACACCGGGGAGCTGTTTTTT.

The chain employs TRBV7-2 and TRBJ1-2; D not certain. This CDR3 has 13 residues. V lost 1 base and J lost 4, with 7 bases in between. Germline CDR1 SGHTA, CDR2 FQGNSA. DNA for the CDR3: TGTGCCAGCAGCTTAGTACAGTCCTATGGCTACACCTTC. This codes for CASSLVQSYGYTF.

The chain links TRBV27 to TRBJ2-7; D is undetermined. Trimming removed 6 bases from V and 4 bases from J, with 22 bases in between. The CDR3 totals 16 residues. Per the germline V gene, CDR1 is MNHEY and CDR2 is SMNVEV (reference sequence). In DNA, the CDR3 is TGTGCCAGCAGCCTTACATCGGCTAGTGAAGGATACGAGCAGTACTTC. It is translated as CASSLTSASEGYEQYF.

This clone came up once. The chain is built from TRBV7-2 and TRBJ2-7, with D possibly being TRBD1 (6 bases). Germline CDR1 is SGHTA and CDR2 is FQGNSA. CDR3 length: 14 amino acids. Trimming left V 5 bases short and J 0 bases short, with 11 bases between. CDR3 protein: CASSDGQSSYEQYF. The CDR3 DNA is TGTGCCAGCAGCGACGGACAGAGCTCCTACGAGCAGTACTTC.

CDR3 in DNA: TGTGCCAGCAGCTTCACCCGGGGGACAAAGAACACTGAAGCTTTCTTT. Translating gives CASSFTRGTKNTEAFF. The genes are TRBV7-9 and TRBJ1-1, with TRBD1 as a possible D gene (6 bases). Germline CDR1 is SEHNR and CDR2 is FQNEAQ (reference sequence). Between the trimmed V and J ends, which lost 3 bases and 1 base, there was a span of 15 bases. This CDR3 contains 16 residues.

The table lists this clone with a count of one. CDR3 residues: CASSPRPTGSYEQYF. DNA for the CDR3: TGTGCCAGCAGTCCACGCCCGACAGGGTCCTACGAGCAGTACTTC. The genes are TRBV28 and TRBJ2-7, with 7 nucleotides matching TRBD1. The CDR3 is 15 amino acids. Germline CDR1 is MDHEN and CDR2 is SYDVKM. Losses at the gene ends were 5 bases for V and 1 base for J; bases not matched to a gene: 8.

V is TRBV7-6 and J is TRBJ2-1, with 12 bases fitting TRBD2. This CDR3 comprises 18 residues. Germline V lookup: CDR1 SGHVS, CDR2 FNYEAQ. With 1 base clipped from V and 5 bases from J, the junction kept 9 bases outside the gene matches. The CDR3 loop is CASSLGASGRGAHNEQFF. The CDR3 DNA reads as TGTGCCAGCAGCTTAGGGGCTAGCGGGAGGGGGGCTCACAATGAGCAGTTCTTC.

V is TRBV4-2 and J is TRBJ2-7; 9 bases match TRBD1. The CDR3 length is 16 residues. Unmatched junction bases numbered 10, after V lost 6 bases and J lost 1 base. The germline V gene encodes CDR1 LGHNA and CDR2 YNFKEQ. CDR3 in amino acids: CASRRPLGQGSYEQYF. Here the CDR3 DNA reads TGTGCCAGCAGGAGGCCCCTGGGACAGGGATCCTACGAGCAGTACTTC.

On this clone itself: Compared with germline, one end of the junction differs, possibly owing to a read error. This chain connects TRBV7-7 to TRBJ2-7, with D perhaps assigned TRBD1 or TRBD2 (5 bases each). Looked up from germline, CDR1 is SSHAT and CDR2 is FNYEAQ (reference sequence). This CDR3 has 13 amino acids. The CDR3, as DNA: TGTGCTAGCAGCAAGGGACCGCGCTACGAGCAGTACTTC. It is translated as CASSKGPRYEQYF.

V gene TRBV27 combines with J gene TRBJ2-1; a possible D gene is TRBD2 (6 bases). V was pared by 2 bases and J by 5 bases, with 7 bases between. Looked up from germline, CDR1 is MNHEY and CDR2 is SMNVEV (reference sequence). This CDR3 is built from 13 residues. The DNA of the CDR3 is TGTGCCAGCAGTTTAGGCGGGGACAATGAGCAGTTCTTC. Residues: CASSLGGDNEQFF.

CDR3 amino acids: CASSGDSKFDTQYF. The DNA of the CDR3 is TGTGCCAGCAGTGGGGACAGTAAGTTTGATACGCAGTATTTT. The V and J genes are TRBV2 and TRBJ2-3; 7 bases match TRBD1. Looked up from germline, CDR1 is SNHLY and CDR2 is FYNNEI. This CDR3 has 14 residues. Trimming removed 4 bases from V and 6 bases from J; junction bases left unmatched: 7.

The gene calls are TRBV10-2 and TRBJ2-7; no clear D gene. Trimming stripped 7 bases from V and 3 bases from J, with 13 bases between. There are 13 residues in the CDR3. Looked up from germline, CDR1 is WSHSY and CDR2 is SAAADI. CDR3 in DNA: TGCGCCAGCACTTCCCTCGTACACTACGAGCAGTACTTC. This codes for CASTSLVHYEQYF.

The chain recombines TRBV7-9 with TRBJ1-1, with D possibly TRBD1 on 6 matching bases. Germline CDR1 is SEHNR and CDR2 is FQNEAQ (reference sequence). Trimming cost V 1 base and J 0 bases, with 9 bases left between them. The CDR3 spans 15 residues. The DNA of the CDR3 is TGTGCCAGCAGCTTAGGGCAGGGGCTGAACACTGAAGCTTTCTTT. Translated, it gives CASSLGQGLNTEAFF.

The chain recombines TRBV30 with TRBJ2-3; 8 positions agree with TRBD2. Germline CDR1 reads GTSNPN; CDR2 reads SVGIG (reference sequence). This CDR3 has 16 amino acids. With 0 bases clipped from V and 0 bases from J, the junction kept 5 bases outside the gene matches. DNA of the CDR3: TGTGCCTGGAGTGTCGGGGGGGCTCCAAGCACAGATACGCAGTATTTT. It specifies CAWSVGGAPSTDTQYF.

As concerns this clone: Sequence at one end of the junction differs from germline and may be a read error. V and J are TRBV19 and TRBJ1-4; unclear D gene. CDR3 length: 13 amino acids. CDR1 is LNHDA and CDR2 is SQIVND in the germline V gene (reference sequence). The CDR3 DNA follows: TGTGCCAGTAGTATAGAGGCCGGTGAAAAACTGCTTTTT. Protein: CASSIEAGEKLLF. The whole variable domain, filled in from reference TRBV19 and TRBJ1-4, reads DGGITQSPKYLFRKEGQNVTLSCEQNLNHDAMYWYRQDPGQGLRLIYYSQIVNDFQKGDIAEGYSVSREKKESFPLTVTSAQKNPTAFYLCASSIEAGEKLLFGSGTQLSVL.

This clone was recorded once. The rearrangement links TRBV6-1 to TRBJ1-1; D remains ambiguous. Germline CDR1 is MNHNS and CDR2 is SASEGT. Trimming removed 5 bases at V and 3 bases at J, with 10 bases between. The CDR3 contains 13 residues. The CDR3 coding sequence is TGTGCCAGCAGTCCGACAAGATACACTGAAGCTTTCTTT. It encodes CASSPTRYTEAFF.

This clone was seen just once. V usage is TRBV7-9 and J usage is TRBJ2-1; the D is unclear. Germline V gives CDR1 SEHNR, CDR2 FQNEAQ (reference sequence). Trimming took 1 base from V and 0 from J, leaving 16 bases between them. This CDR3 is 18 amino acids long. The CDR3 loop reads CASSLGPSIGLSYNEQFF. The CDR3, as DNA: TGTGCCAGCAGCTTAGGACCCTCGATAGGGCTCTCCTACAATGAGCAGTTCTTC.

With regard to this clone: The junction departs from germline at one end; a sequencing error may be responsible. Other DNA sequences from this sample encode an identical CDR3 as well. The V and J genes are TRBV29-1 and TRBJ2-7, with a tentative D call TRBD1 (5 bases). The CDR3 contains 13 residues. CDR1 and CDR2 (germline): SQVTM, ANQGSEA. CDR3 in DNA: TGCAGCGTTGGGGCAGGGCCTTCCTATGAGCAGTACTTC. Its protein is CSVGAGPSYEQYF.

The V and J genes are TRBV5-3 and TRBJ1-6; D may be TRBD1 (6 bases). TRBV5-3 is noted as an ORF with a role that remains uncertain. The V and J ends lost 2 bases and 4 bases respectively, with 10 bases between them. This CDR3 spans 15 amino acids. The CDR3 DNA sequence: TGTGCCAGAAGCTTTTGCGGGACATATAATTCACCCCTCCACTTT. Its translation: CARSFCGTYNSPLHF.

This clone was seen just once. This sequence joins TRBV9 and TRBJ1-2; D gene uncertain. This CDR3 is 14 amino acids long. Germline lookup yields CDR1 SGDLS and CDR2 YYNGEE. V was shortened by 0 bases and J by 3 bases, with 9 bases between the two germline ends. CDR3 nucleotide sequence: TGTGCCAGCAGCGTAGCAGGAGCCCACTATGGCTACACCTTC. It translates to CASSVAGAHYGYTF.

The V call is TRBV19, the J call TRBJ2-1, with D unclear. Germline lookup yields CDR1 LNHDA and CDR2 SQIVND (reference sequence). This CDR3 is built from 14 residues. V was cut by 6 bases and J by 2 bases, with 11 bases left in between. CDR3 coding DNA: TGTGCCAGTAGCAAGGGTATAGCCTACAATGAGCAGTTCTTC. This sequence encodes CASSKGIAYNEQFF.

This chain joins TRBV19 and TRBJ1-1, with D maybe TRBD1 (6 bases). The length of the CDR3 is 13 residues. V was clipped by 6 bases and J by 5 bases, with 13 bases between them. The germline CDR1 and CDR2 sequences are LNHDA and SQIVND (reference sequence). CDR3 sequence reads: CASRWGARTEAFF. In DNA, the CDR3 is TGTGCCAGTAGATGGGGGGCAAGGACTGAAGCTTTCTTT.

This sequence joins TRBV2 and TRBJ2-7, with D perhaps TRBD2 (5 bases). The CDR3 is 14 amino acids. V lost 4 bases to trimming and J lost 0 bases, with 10 bases between them. Germline assignment: CDR1 SNHLY and CDR2 FYNNEI. CDR3 nucleotide sequence: TGTGCCAGCAGTGTACCGGGATCCTCCTACGAGCAGTACTTC. Amino acids: CASSVPGSSYEQYF. The variable domain in full, with the rest retrieved from reference TRBV2 and TRBJ2-7, is EPEVTQTPSHQVTQMGQEVILRCVPISNHLYFYWYRQILGQKVEFLVSFYNNEISEKSEIFDDQFSVERPDGSNFTLKIRSTKLEDSAMYFCASSVPGSSYEQYFGPGTRLTVT.

This rearrangement joins TRBV18 to TRBJ2-1, with 10 bases that match TRBD1. This CDR3 has 16 residues. From germline, CDR1 is KGHSH and CDR2 LQKENI. The V gene end was trimmed by 3 bases and the J gene end by 8 bases; junction bases not matched to a gene: 10. CDR3 amino acids: CASSPGQGEGYDEQFF. In DNA form, the CDR3 reads TGTGCCAGCTCACCCGGACAGGGGGAAGGGTATGATGAGCAGTTCTTC. Using reference TRBV18 and TRBJ2-1 for the parts outside the CDR3, the full variable domain is NAGVMQNPRHLVRRRGQEARLRCSPMKGHSHVYWYRQLPEEGLKFMVYLQKENIIDESGMPKERFSAEFPKEGPSILRIQQVVRGDSAAYFCASSPGQGEGYDEQFFGPGTRLTVL.

This sequence joins TRBV2 and TRBJ1-6; D is ambiguous. This CDR3 has 14 residues. Per germline, CDR1 SNHLY and CDR2 FYNNEI. V gave up 3 bases and J gave up 6 bases, with 9 bases separating them. CDR3 amino acids: CASSDSGSNSPLHF. CDR3 in DNA: TGTGCCAGCAGTGACTCGGGGAGTAATTCACCCCTCCACTTT.

As concerns this clone: Other DNA variants within this sample encode the same CDR3. The chain joins TRBV28 to TRBJ2-7; D remains ambiguous. The CDR3 has 14 amino acids. Germline V gene lookup returns CDR1 MDHEN and CDR2 SYDVKM. V lost 6 bases to trimming and J lost 3 bases, with 15 bases between them. The CDR3 region has the DNA TGTGCCAGCAGGGCAGGTTTGTCTTTCTACGAGCAGTACTTC. Translation: CASRAGLSFYEQYF.

J is TRBJ1-2 and V is TRBV7-9; D uncertain. The V end was cut by 2 bases, the J end by 6 bases, with 16 bases between. The CDR3 sequence is 15 residues long. Germline CDR1 SEHNR, CDR2 FQNEAQ (reference sequence). CDR3 sequence reads: CASSLSGGTKDGYTF. The DNA for the CDR3 is TGTGCCAGCAGCTTATCCGGCGGTACTAAGGATGGCTACACCTTC. Based on the CDR3 plus reference TRBV7-9 and TRBJ1-2, the full variable domain is DTGVSQNPRHKITKRGQNVTFRCDPISEHNRLYWYRQTLGQGPEFLTYFQNEAQLEKSRLLSDRFSAERPKGSFSTLEIQRTEQGDSAMYLCASSLSGGTKDGYTFGSGTRLTVV.